The sample holds one count of the clone carrying this T cell receptor beta chain. V was pared by 0 bases and J by 13 bases, with 11 bases of the junction left unmatched. CDR3 length: 16 amino acids. CDR1 SGHRS and CDR2 YFSETQ come from the germline V gene. The record originates from a study of CD8+ T cells in alopecia areata. Study-level background: Treatment comprised oral tofacitinib, 5 to 10 mg twice daily, in treated patients.

Both peripheral blood and punch biopsies of lesional scalp skin were obtained from patients who had alopecia areata. Extracted RNA was reverse transcribed, and the resulting cDNA served as sequencing template. Libraries were prepared by immunoSEQ multiplex PCR; TCRdb keeps only in-frame clonotypes and omits some of them. The table shows 200,000 to 250,000 clones, with 67% occurring only once. This TCR was sampled from a human donor with alopecia areata. Sequenced material: CD4+ T cells sorted from blood, taken at week 0. The rearrangement uses TRBV5-1 and TRBJ1-6; 9 bases agree with TRBD1. The CDR3 protein is CASSLENVAGTGPLHF. CDR3 coding DNA: TGCGCCAGCAGCTTGGAAAATGTGGCCGGGACAGGGCCCCTCCACTTT.